The rows below give T cell receptor beta chains drawn from one sample of a study of cytomegalovirus exposure and HLA in healthy donors. Method: immunoSEQ multiplex PCR; TCRdb's copy keeps in-frame clones and lacks some. The sample consists of 120,000 or so clones, roughly 90% of them appearing once. Sample: PBMCs. Receptors originate from a woman between 18 and 29 years old in good health and CMV-seronegative. CDR3s include the opening cysteine and the closing phenylalanine or tryptophan. The D gene is left open where the match is weak. Clone size is stated in some rows and not others, as once, few, many or a class when expanded.

cdr3_aa	cdr3_nt	v_call	j_call	clone_size	d_call
CASSSGDTGRAETQYF	TGTGCCAGCAGCTCGGGGGATACGGGGCGGGCGGAGACCCAGTACTTC	TRBV7-2	TRBJ2-5	-	-
CASSFLGAGQPQHF	TGCGCCAGCAGCTTCTTGGGGGCCGGTCAGCCCCAGCATTTT	TRBV5-1	TRBJ1-5	-	-
CASTFQGTGGAYGYTF	TGTGCCAGTACGTTTCAAGGGACAGGGGGTGCCTATGGCTACACCTTC	TRBV28	TRBJ1-2	-	TRBD1
CASSPTLTENTEAFF	TGCGCCAGCAGCCCCACCTTAACAGAGAACACTGAAGCTTTCTTT	TRBV4-1	TRBJ1-1	-	-
CASQTGTSGIYNEQFF	TGTGCCAGCCAAACCGGGACTAGCGGGATATACAATGAGCAGTTCTTC	TRBV27	TRBJ2-1	-	TRBD2
CAWNIPGQGLDTQYF	TGTGCCTGGAACATTCCGGGACAGGGATTGGATACGCAGTATTTT	TRBV30	TRBJ2-3	-	TRBD1
CASSYGDQETQYF	TGTGCCAGCAGTTACGGAGACCAAGAGACCCAGTACTTC	TRBV6-6	TRBJ2-5	-	-
CASSLLRSGRGQETQYF	TGTGCCAGCAGCTTATTAAGGTCGGGGAGGGGTCAAGAGACCCAGTACTTC	TRBV7-2	TRBJ2-5	once	TRBD2
CASSVDGTTEQYF	TGTGCCAGCAGTGTGGACGGGACTACGGAGCAGTACTTC	TRBV2	TRBJ2-7	-	TRBD2
CASSSIRELDSPLHF	TGTGCCAGCAGTTCCATCAGGGAATTGGATTCACCCCTCCACTTT	TRBV28	TRBJ1-6	-	-